These T cell receptor beta chains were read from a single sample in a study of T cell changes during pregnancy in multiple sclerosis. Profiling relied on immunoSEQ multiplex PCR, and the TCRdb table lists in-frame clones only, not all of them. The sample lists tens of thousands of clones, roughly 91% occurring once. The material was peripheral blood, obtained in the third trimester of pregnancy. All receptors derive from a female donor in good health, enrolled as a control in a pregnancy study. Each CDR3 is given with its conserved first and last residue. Each record gives: J gene, V gene, CDR3 protein.

>TRBJ1-2|TRBV30
CAWVGQGVGYTF
>TRBJ2-2|TRBV15
CATSRDRGQVSTGELFF
>TRBJ2-1|TRBV19
CASSLQGDCYNEQFF
>TRBJ2-5|TRBV2
CASSEAWVPGGETQYF
>TRBJ1-2|TRBV7-8
CASSPDSNYGYTF
>TRBJ2-7|TRBV7-6
CASSLEGASSYEQYF
>TRBJ1-6|TRBV7-8
CASSVEGSESPLHF
>TRBJ1-5|TRBV19
CASRLDRASNQPQHF
>TRBJ2-6|TRBV6-5
CASSYGGGAGANVLTF
>TRBJ2-2|TRBV5-1
CASSQGQGAPGELFF
>TRBJ2-5|TRBV5-1
CASSAGLTQETQYF
>TRBJ2-1|TRBV18
CASSPPATGSLNEQFF
>TRBJ2-1|TRBV5-4
CASSWARGEQFF
>TRBJ2-7|TRBV10-3
CAIRASGGYSSYEQYF
>TRBJ2-3|TRBV5-4
CASSRTGTSTDTQYF
>TRBJ2-2|TRBV19
CASSFGLAGNTGELFF
>TRBJ2-5|TRBV7-2
CASSLGNRGRLETQYF
>TRBJ1-6|TRBV25-1
CASNQGSYNSPLHF
>TRBJ2-7|TRBV18
CASSPWGGFAELYF
>TRBJ1-1|TRBV27
CASTSSRDTEAFF
>TRBJ1-1|TRBV27
CASRTGSNTEAFF
>TRBJ2-2|TRBV5-1
CASSGDRGPPGELFF
>TRBJ2-2|TRBV19
CASSIWSGSFTGELFF
>TRBJ2-2|TRBV4-2
CASSPRESTGELFF